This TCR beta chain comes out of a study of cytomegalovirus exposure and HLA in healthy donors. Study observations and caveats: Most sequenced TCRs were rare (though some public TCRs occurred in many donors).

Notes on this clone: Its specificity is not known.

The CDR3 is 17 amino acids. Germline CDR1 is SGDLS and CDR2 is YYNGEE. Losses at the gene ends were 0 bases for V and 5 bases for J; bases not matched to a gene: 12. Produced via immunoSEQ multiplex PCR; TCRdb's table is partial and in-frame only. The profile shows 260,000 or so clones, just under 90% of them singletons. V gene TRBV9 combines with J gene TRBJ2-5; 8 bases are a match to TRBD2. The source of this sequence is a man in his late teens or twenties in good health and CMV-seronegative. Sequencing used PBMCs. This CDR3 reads CASSVAPVGGAGETQYF. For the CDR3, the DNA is TGTGCCAGCAGCGTAGCACCCGTCGGGGGGGCGGGGGAGACCCAGTACTTC.